The 26 T cell receptor beta chains listed next were all sequenced from one sample in a study of CD8 T cells in Susac syndrome. Random hexamers were used to reverse transcribe 0.5 to 1 ug of RNA. Each CDR3 protein is one row after TCRdb ran MiXCR on the immunoSEQ multiplex PCR reads. The sample shows around 270,000 distinct CDR3 sequences, around 91% of them seen only once. Sample: CD8+ T cells from PBMCs. The receptor set was obtained from a human donor with multiple sclerosis.

The V call is TRBV29-1, the J call TRBJ1-4, with D possibly TRBD1 on 6 matching bases. The CDR3 extends over 16 amino acids. Germline V gene sequence: CDR1 SQVTM, CDR2 ANQGSEA. Trimming pared 4 bases from V and 7 bases from J, leaving 22 bases between. The CDR3 region has the DNA TGCAGCGTTGCGGGGGGCTCAGGTTCCGGGATTGAAAAACTGTTTTTT. It codes for CSVAGGSGSGIEKLFF. The variable domain in full, completed from reference TRBV29-1 and TRBJ1-4, reads SAVISQKPSRDICQRGTSLTIQCQVDSQVTMMFWYRQQPGQSLTLIATANQGSEATYESGFVIDKFPISRPNLTFSTLTVSNMSPEDSSIYLCSVAGGSGSGIEKLFFGSGTQLSVL.

Written as DNA, the CDR3 is TGTGCCAGCAGCTTGGGAACAGGGGGCAGTTTTGTGGGCAATGAGCAGTTCTTC. Translation gives CASSLGTGGSFVGNEQFF. The chain joins TRBV5-5 to TRBJ2-1, with 9 bases lining up with TRBD1. V shed 0 bases, J shed 6 bases, and the junction held 13 bases outside the gene matches. Germline V lookup: CDR1 SGHKS, CDR2 YYEKEE (reference sequence). The CDR3 is 18 residues long.

V usage is TRBV11-2 and J usage is TRBJ2-2; 11 bases are a match to TRBD2. Germline assignment: CDR1 SGHAT and CDR2 FQNNGV. The CDR3 length is 18 residues. J was trimmed by 4 bases and V by 3 bases; bases with no gene match: 10. The CDR3 sequence: CASSFPGTSGSLTGELFF. In nucleotides, the CDR3 is TGTGCCAGCAGCTTCCCTGGGACTAGCGGATCCCTCACCGGGGAGCTGTTTTTT.

The CDR3 is CASSEYTGTGGGNEQFF. The CDR3 DNA reads as TGTGCCAGCAGTGAATATACCGGGACAGGGGGGGGGAATGAGCAGTTCTTC. The rearrangement uses TRBV25-1 and TRBJ2-1; 11 nucleotides agree with TRBD1. There are 17 residues in the CDR3. J gave up 7 bases and V 0 bases, and 8 bases lay outside the gene matches. Germline CDR1 reads MGHDK; CDR2 reads SYGVNS. The full variable domain, rest sourced from reference TRBV25-1 and TRBJ2-1, is EADIYQTPRYLVIGTGKKITLECSQTMGHDKMYWYQQDPGMELHLIHYSYGVNSTEKGDLSSESTVSRIRTEHFPLTLESARPSHTSQYLCASSEYTGTGGGNEQFFGPGTRLTVL.

The table lists this clonotype with a count of one. The CDR3 sequence: CASSSYRGPSYNEQFF. The CDR3 nucleotides read TGTGCCAGCAGTTCCTACAGGGGGCCCTCCTACAATGAGCAGTTCTTC. V is TRBV27 and J is TRBJ2-1; 9 bases agree with TRBD1. Germline loops: CDR1 MNHEY, CDR2 SMNVEV (reference sequence). Trimming took 4 bases from V and 0 from J; bases not matched to a gene: 4. The CDR3 is made up of 16 amino acids.

The chain employs TRBV12-3 or TRBV12-4 and TRBJ2-7; 8 bases are a match to TRBD1. J gave up 6 bases and V 7 bases, and 11 bases lay outside the gene matches. The CDR3 length is 14 residues. CDR3 nucleotides: TGTGCCAGCAAACCCGGACAGGGTACGGGCGAGCAGTACTTC. The encoded protein is CASKPGQGTGEQYF.

The chain carries TRBV6-5 and TRBJ2-1; D gene ambiguous. The CDR3 covers 14 residues. Germline CDR1 is MNHEY and CDR2 is SVGAGI. V shed 0 bases and J shed 4 bases, with 7 bases lying between them. Here the CDR3 reads CASSYSADYNEQFF. Here the CDR3 DNA reads TGTGCCAGCAGTTACTCGGCAGATTACAATGAGCAGTTCTTC.

The CDR3 DNA follows: TGTGCCACCCAGCCACTAGCGGCTGCCTCCTACGAGCAGTACTTC. Translating gives CATQPLAAASYEQYF. V is TRBV10-3 and J is TRBJ2-7, with 8 bases lining up with TRBD2. J lost 0 bases, V lost 10 bases, and 11 bases had no gene match. This CDR3 region has 15 residues. Per germline, CDR1 ENHRY and CDR2 SYGVKD.

This chain uses TRBV9 with TRBJ1-1; D gene ambiguous. The CDR3 runs 15 residues. V shed 0 bases and J shed 4 bases, with 13 bases lying between them. The germline gives CDR1 SGDLS, CDR2 YYNGEE. In DNA, the CDR3 is TGTGCCAGCAGCGTAGCTGGGTCACTTAGCACTGAAGCTTTCTTT. Translated: CASSVAGSLSTEAFF.

The table lists this clonotype with a few counts. The chain is built from TRBV6-1 and TRBJ1-2, with a tentative D call TRBD1 (5 bases). Germline-derived CDR1 and CDR2 are MNHNS and SASEGT. V gave up 1 base and J gave up 4 bases, with 10 bases separating them. The length of the CDR3 is 14 residues. This CDR3 is CASSEEGHSYGYTF. In nucleotides, the CDR3 is TGTGCCAGCAGTGAAGAGGGGCATTCCTATGGCTACACCTTC.

The chain recombines TRBV9 with TRBJ2-3, with 12 bases identical to TRBD2. The CDR3 totals 18 residues. The V and J ends lost 0 bases and 5 bases, in that order; junction bases with no gene match: 10. CDR1 and CDR2 from the germline V gene are SGDLS and YYNGEE. The CDR3 is CASSVEASGGASLDTQYF. For the CDR3, the DNA is TGTGCCAGCAGCGTAGAGGCTAGCGGGGGGGCCTCATTAGATACGCAGTATTTT.

This chain uses TRBV4-3 with TRBJ2-1; 8 bases align to TRBD1. This CDR3 spans 17 amino acids. V lost 2 bases to trimming and J lost 6 bases; unmatched junction nucleotides: 12. Looked up from germline, CDR1 is LGHNA and CDR2 is YSLEER. The CDR3 DNA follows: TGCGCCAGCAGCCAACCCCCCCCGGGACAGGTCCCCAATGAGCAGTTCTTC. It codes for CASSQPPPGQVPNEQFF.

V gene TRBV4-1 combines with J gene TRBJ2-1, with TRBD2 identical over 8 bases. The V gene's germline CDR1 is MGHRA and CDR2 YSYEKL. J gave up 2 bases and V 0 bases, and 9 bases lay outside the gene matches. CDR3 size: 18 residues. The CDR3 loop reads CASSQDPVNSGTYNEQFF. The CDR3 coding sequence is TGCGCCAGCAGCCAAGACCCCGTTAATAGCGGGACCTACAATGAGCAGTTCTTC.

The CDR3 protein is CAWRIGGPYEQYF. CDR3 nucleotides: TGTGCCTGGAGGATCGGGGGGCCCTACGAGCAGTACTTC. The chain has TRBV30 and TRBJ2-7, with D possibly TRBD2 on 7 matching bases. V was clipped by 3 bases and J by 2 bases, with 11 bases between them. This CDR3 comprises 13 residues. CDR1 GTSNPN and CDR2 SVGIG come from the germline V gene (reference sequence).

This chain joins TRBV7-8 and TRBJ2-2; 8 nucleotides line up with TRBD2. The V segment lost 4 bases and the J segment 3 bases; nucleotides outside the gene matches: 4. CDR3 length equals 15 residues. Germline V gives CDR1 SGHVS, CDR2 FQNEAQ. The CDR3 region is CASSSGLVYTGELFF. As DNA, the CDR3 is TGTGCCAGCAGCTCGGGACTAGTGTACACCGGGGAGCTGTTTTTT.

V usage is TRBV28 and J usage is TRBJ1-2, with 8 bases fitting TRBD1. V shed 6 bases and J 4 bases; nucleotides not matched to a gene: 7. This CDR3 region has 14 residues. Germline V gene sequence: CDR1 MDHEN, CDR2 SYDVKM. CDR3 DNA sequence: TGTGCCAGCAGGCCGCAGGGGGCGACCTATGGCTACACCTTC. Protein: CASRPQGATYGYTF.

The chain links TRBV28 to TRBJ1-2; D gene ambiguous. Germline V lookup: CDR1 MDHEN, CDR2 SYDVKM. V was clipped by 4 bases and J by 4 bases, with 16 bases between them. CDR3 length: 15 residues. CDR3 in amino acids: CASSSTGGEIYGYTF. CDR3 in DNA: TGTGCCAGCAGTTCCACGGGCGGGGAAATCTATGGCTACACCTTC.

This sequence joins TRBV4-2 and TRBJ2-1; 14 positions match TRBD2. V lost 1 base and J lost 4; bases outside the gene matches: 6. This CDR3 contains 18 residues. Germline V gene lookup returns CDR1 LGHNA and CDR2 YNFKEQ. CDR3 in DNA: TGTGCCAGCAGCCAAGCCGGGACTAGCGGGAGCGATTACAATGAGCAGTTCTTC. Protein sequence: CASSQAGTSGSDYNEQFF.

V and J are TRBV4-1 and TRBJ1-5, with D hard to call. Germline V gene sequence: CDR1 MGHRA, CDR2 YSYEKL. V was shortened by 1 base and J by 6 bases, with 25 bases between the two germline ends. The CDR3 is made up of 19 amino acids. The CDR3 DNA reads as TGCGCCAGCAGCCAAGCCCTTTTTCCCTACACGGGTCCCGGTCAGCCCCAGCATTTT. This sequence encodes CASSQALFPYTGPGQPQHF.

The chain couples TRBV19 to TRBJ1-1; the D is unclear. The germline CDR1 and CDR2 sequences are LNHDA and SQIVND (reference sequence). Trimming removed 7 bases at V and 4 bases at J, with 13 bases between. This CDR3 is built from 13 residues. CDR3 loop: CASIRAGFTEAFF. The CDR3, as DNA: TGTGCCAGTATACGCGCGGGCTTCACTGAAGCTTTCTTT.

The V and J genes are TRBV9 and TRBJ2-3; TRBD1 is a possible D gene (6 bases). This CDR3 spans 17 amino acids. V shed 1 base and J shed 3 bases, with 18 bases lying between them. The germline gives CDR1 SGDLS, CDR2 YYNGEE. The CDR3 DNA is TGTGCCAGCAGCGTATTTCCCACAGGGAGTATGACAGATACGCAGTATTTT. Translation gives CASSVFPTGSMTDTQYF. The full variable domain, completed using reference TRBV9 and TRBJ2-3, is DSGVTQTPKHLITATGQRVTLRCSPRSGDLSVYWYQQSLDQGLQFLIQYYNGEERAKGNILERFSAQQFPDLHSELNLSSLELGDSALYFCASSVFPTGSMTDTQYFGPGTRLTVL.

V and J are TRBV7-8 and TRBJ2-2; no definite D call. With 7 bases removed from V and 7 bases from J, the gap between germline ends came to 7 bases. The CDR3 spans 11 residues. The germline CDR1 and CDR2 sequences are SGHVS and FQNEAQ. CDR3 protein: CASNGIGELFF. The CDR3 nucleotides are TGTGCCAGCAACGGCATCGGGGAGCTGTTTTTT.

In nucleotides, the CDR3 is TGTGCCAGCAGCCAAGCGGGCGGGGCCGCCAAAAACATTCAGTACTTC. Its translation is CASSQAGGAAKNIQYF. The chain links TRBV14 to TRBJ2-4; weak D call: TRBD2 (6 bases). This CDR3 is built from 16 residues. Germline V gives CDR1 SGHDN, CDR2 FVKESK. Between the trimmed V and J ends, which lost 1 base and 1 base, there was a span of 11 bases.

This chain connects TRBV5-1 to TRBJ2-1; TRBD1 matches at 7 bases. The V gene's germline CDR1 is SGHRS and CDR2 YFSETQ. Trimming removed 4 bases from V and 6 bases from J; junction bases left unmatched: 7. The CDR3 covers 14 residues. The CDR3 DNA reads as TGCGCCAGCAGCCTTGACAGGGTTGGCAATGAGCAGTTCTTC. Protein: CASSLDRVGNEQFF.

This clonotype appeared once. The CDR3 DNA reads as TGTGCCAGTAGTACCACAGGGTCTGAAGCTTTCTTT. This translates into CASSTTGSEAFF. The V call is TRBV19, the J call TRBJ1-1; the D gene is possibly TRBD1 (6 bases). The CDR3 consists of 12 residues. Germline V CDR1 and CDR2: LNHDA, SQIVND (reference sequence). Trimming removed 4 bases at V and 6 bases at J, with 9 bases between.

This chain uses TRBV20-1 with TRBJ2-1, with 10 bases that match TRBD2. The trim removed 7 bases at V and 3 bases at J, leaving 6 bases unmatched. Germline V gene lookup returns CDR1 DFQATT and CDR2 SNEGSKA (reference sequence). The length of the CDR3 is 14 residues. CDR3 nucleotides: TGCAGTGTACCAGCGGGAGGGATCTACAATGAGCAGTTCTTC. Its translation is CSVPAGGIYNEQFF.